The rows below give T cell receptor beta chains drawn from one sample of a study of blood T cell repertoires in COVID-19. Method: immunoSEQ multiplex PCR; TCRdb's copy keeps in-frame clones and lacks some. The sample lists around 58,000 clones; about four fifths were seen once. The sequencing sample was made of PBMCs or T cells enriched from blood (not recorded which). The origin of the receptors is a woman aged 40-49 years with acute COVID-19. CDR3s include the opening cysteine and the closing phenylalanine or tryptophan. The order of the fields is CDR3 DNA, CDR3 protein, D gene, V gene, clone size, J gene. A D gene is named only where the DNA matches it firmly. Rows give clone size only sometimes, using once, few, many, or a class for an expanded clone.

TGTGCCAGCAGCGTTCGACAGGGCCAAGAGACCCAGTACTTC	CASSVRQGQETQYF	TRBD1	TRBV9	-	TRBJ2-5
TGTGCCAGCAGTGACATCAGCAATCAGCCCCAGCATTTT	CASSDISNQPQHF	-	TRBV2	-	TRBJ1-5
TGCGCCAGCAGACCAGGGGGCGCATCGGGTGAGCAGTTCTTC	CASRPGGASGEQFF	TRBD1	TRBV5-1	-	TRBJ2-1
TGCGCCAGCAGCATTACTAGCGGGGGCTGGCCGTACCAAGAGACCCAGTACTTC	CASSITSGGWPYQETQYF	TRBD2	TRBV5-1	-	TRBJ2-5
TGTGCCAGCAGCCAAGAACCAGGGGGGAATTCACCCCTCCACTTT	CASSQEPGGNSPLHF	TRBD1	TRBV4-2	-	TRBJ1-6
TGTGCCAGCAGTGGGACAAGCCGCCCCCATCAGCCCCAGCATTTT	CASSGTSRPHQPQHF	-	TRBV2	-	TRBJ1-5
TGCGCCAGCTGTCCAGCGGGGAGCACCGGGGAGCTGTTTTTT	CASCPAGSTGELFF	TRBD2	TRBV5-1	-	TRBJ2-2
TGTGCCAGCATCCCGGACAGCTCCTACAATGAGCAGTTCTTC	CASIPDSSYNEQFF	-	TRBV28	-	TRBJ2-1
TGTGCCAGCAGTTACGAGACGGACAGGCTCACTGAAGCTTTCTTT	CASSYETDRLTEAFF	TRBD1	TRBV6-6	-	TRBJ1-1
TGCAGCGTTGGCGGACAGGATCAGCCCCAGCATTTT	CSVGGQDQPQHF	TRBD1	TRBV29-1	-	TRBJ1-5
TGCGCCAGCAGCCAAGATAGGAGGGAGCAGTTCTTC	CASSQDRREQFF	-	TRBV4-1	-	TRBJ2-1
TGTGCCAGCTCAACTCTTGACAGTTCCGCCGGGGAGCTGTTTTTT	CASSTLDSSAGELFF	-	TRBV18	-	TRBJ2-2
TGTGCCAGCACCCCCGCCCGACCAGGGGCTGGAAACACCATATATTTT	CASTPARPGAGNTIYF	-	TRBV6-6	-	TRBJ1-3
TGTGCCAGCAGTGAGCGCTCCTACAATGAGCAGTTCTTC	CASSERSYNEQFF	-	TRBV2	-	TRBJ2-1
TGTGCCAGCAGCTCAGATAATAGCGGGAGAGGGGCCTACAATGAGCAGTTCTTC	CASSSDNSGRGAYNEQFF	TRBD2	TRBV7-2	few	TRBJ2-1
TGTGCCAGCAGCGTTCCGGACAGACAGCGGGAGCAGTTCTTC	CASSVPDRQREQFF	-	TRBV9	-	TRBJ2-1
TGTGCCAGCAGTAGCAAAGCGGGGACTAATGAAAAACTGTTTTTT	CASSSKAGTNEKLFF	-	TRBV5-5	-	TRBJ1-4
TGTGCCAGCAGCCGCGTCGCAGATACGCAGTATTTT	CASSRVADTQYF	-	TRBV5-4	-	TRBJ2-3
TGCGCCAGCGGGATGCGGGACCCCCCCTACGAGCAGTACTTC	CASGMRDPPYEQYF	-	TRBV5-1	-	TRBJ2-7
TGTGCCAGCGGCTCCAACTACGAGCAGTACTTC	CASGSNYEQYF	-	TRBV7-8	-	TRBJ2-7
TGCAGCGAAAACGGTGGCACTAGACGAACGAGGCCGCACTCCTACGAGCAGTACTTC	CSENGGTRRTRPHSYEQYF	-	TRBV29-1	-	TRBJ2-7
TGTGCCAGCAGTGTTGGGGGCAGGGAGACCCAGTACTTC	CASSVGGRETQYF	-	TRBV5-6	-	TRBJ2-5
TGTGCCAGCAGCGCCCCGCGGGGAACGGGAGGGTCTGGGGAGCTGTTTTTT	CASSAPRGTGGSGELFF	TRBD2	TRBV28	-	TRBJ2-2
TGTGCCAGTCGACCCAGGGGGCACTACAATGAGCAGTTCTTC	CASRPRGHYNEQFF	TRBD1	TRBV19	few	TRBJ2-1